Below are 14 T cell receptor beta chains sequenced from a single sample in a study of T cell changes during pregnancy in multiple sclerosis. The table came from immunoSEQ multiplex PCR; TCRdb's copy has only in-frame clones and leaves some out. Of around 50,000 clones listed, just over 90% are singletons. Specimen: CD4+ T cells from peripheral blood mononuclear cells, collected in the second trimester of pregnancy. These receptors all come from a female donor with multiple sclerosis, enrolled in a pregnancy study.

This chain connects TRBV7-8 to TRBJ2-1; 16 positions match TRBD2. The junction had 1 base not matched to a gene; V was cut back by 4 bases and J by 1 base. The CDR3 is 17 residues long. Germline CDR1 is SGHVS and CDR2 is FQNEAQ. CDR3: CASSWGLAGGSYNEQFF. DNA of the CDR3: TGTGCCAGCAGCTGGGGACTAGCGGGAGGGTCCTACAATGAGCAGTTCTTC.

The chain links TRBV30 to TRBJ1-3; D possibly corresponds to TRBD1 (5 bases). CDR3 size: 15 residues. The ends were cut back, 8 bases at V and 5 bases at J, with 22 bases in the middle. Germline loops: CDR1 GTSNPN, CDR2 SVGIG (reference sequence). CDR3 region: CAGGKKLRGRNTIYF. CDR3 in DNA: TGTGCCGGGGGGAAAAAGTTAAGAGGTCGAAACACCATATATTTT.

This chain joins TRBV10-3 and TRBJ2-1; 9 bases agree with TRBD2. The germline V gene has CDR1 ENHRY and CDR2 SYGVKD. After removal of 5 bases from V and 4 bases from J, the junction contained 6 bases not matched to a gene. The CDR3 has 15 amino acids. The CDR3 DNA reads as TGTGCCATCAGTTTAAGCGGGGGGATGTACAATGAGCAGTTCTTC. Its translation: CAISLSGGMYNEQFF.

The chain uses TRBV27 and TRBJ1-6; 7 nucleotides agree with TRBD1. The V segment lost 8 bases and the J segment 0 bases; nucleotides outside the gene matches: 10. Per germline, CDR1 MNHEY and CDR2 SMNVEV (reference sequence). This CDR3 has 17 residues. Written as DNA, the CDR3 is TGTGCCAGCCTTTCGACAGGGCAAGTCTCCTATAATTCACCCCTCCACTTT. As protein: CASLSTGQVSYNSPLHF.

This sequence joins TRBV10-2 and TRBJ2-3; 11 bases agree with TRBD2. V dropped 2 bases and J dropped 5; count of bases not matched to a gene: 6. The CDR3 consists of 16 residues. Per germline, CDR1 WSHSY and CDR2 SAAADI. CDR3 coding DNA: TGCGCCAGCAGTGAGCCGGGACTAGCGGTGCAAGATACGCAGTATTTT. Its translation is CASSEPGLAVQDTQYF.

The CDR3 DNA reads TGCGCCAGCAGCTTGGGTCCGGGGGAGAACTATGGCTACACCTTC. Its protein is CASSLGPGENYGYTF. The V gene is TRBV5-1, the J gene TRBJ1-2; a weak D match, TRBD1 (5 bases). The CDR3 loop spans 15 amino acids. Per germline, CDR1 SGHRS and CDR2 YFSETQ. The V end was cut by 0 bases, the J end by 2 bases, with 11 bases between.

The CDR3 here is CSGGEGPYNEQFF. Here the CDR3 DNA reads TGCAGCGGCGGGGAGGGCCCCTACAATGAGCAGTTCTTC. The J gene is TRBJ2-1, the V gene TRBV29-1; 7 nucleotides line up with TRBD2. The CDR3 spans 13 residues. The germline CDR1 and CDR2 sequences are SQVTM and ANQGSEA. Trimming cost V 7 bases and J 2 bases; bases outside gene matches: 5.

This clone was picked up one time. V and J are TRBV19 and TRBJ1-1, with D possibly TRBD1 on 6 matching bases. Germline CDR1 reads LNHDA; CDR2 reads SQIVND (reference sequence). Trimming stripped 6 bases from V and 2 bases from J, with 13 bases between. This CDR3 region has 14 residues. Here the CDR3 DNA reads TGTGCCAGTAGCCGAACAGGGAGAAACACTGAAGCTTTCTTT. It encodes CASSRTGRNTEAFF.

The V call is TRBV27, the J call TRBJ2-7; 12 nucleotides line up with TRBD1. V gave up 8 bases and J gave up 5 bases; unmatched junction bases: 7. The CDR3 spans 14 residues. Germline loops: CDR1 MNHEY, CDR2 SMNVEV (reference sequence). The CDR3 reads CASGEGQGAHEQYF. The CDR3 nucleotides are TGTGCCAGCGGTGAGGGACAGGGGGCCCACGAGCAGTACTTC.

The chain uses TRBV27 and TRBJ1-6; D is unresolved. In germline, CDR1 is MNHEY, CDR2 SMNVEV (reference sequence). V dropped 4 bases and J dropped 7 bases, with 8 bases sitting between them. This CDR3 is 13 amino acids long. The CDR3 is CASSSLVNSPLHF. Written as DNA, the CDR3 is TGTGCCAGCAGTTCCCTCGTAAATTCACCCCTCCACTTT.

The chain recombines TRBV2 with TRBJ2-2; 11 nucleotides line up with TRBD2. The J segment lost 1 base and the V segment lost 5 bases, leaving 3 bases of the junction unmatched. Germline V gives CDR1 SNHLY, CDR2 FYNNEI. This CDR3 comprises 16 residues. CDR3 bases: TGTGCCAGCAGTTCCCTAGCGGGGGGGAACACCGGGGAGCTGTTTTTT. Encoded protein: CASSSLAGGNTGELFF.

V usage is TRBV6-6 and J usage is TRBJ1-3; a weak D match, TRBD1 (6 bases). Trimming pared 5 bases from V and 0 bases from J, leaving 14 bases between. The V gene's germline CDR1 is MNHNY and CDR2 SVGAGI (reference sequence). The length of the CDR3 is 16 residues. In nucleotides, the CDR3 is TGTGCCAGCAGTATCTCGGGACAAAGCTCTGGAAACACCATATATTTT. Protein: CASSISGQSSGNTIYF.

V gene TRBV19 combines with J gene TRBJ2-3; the match to TRBD2 covers 13 bases. V lost 5 bases and J lost 0; bases outside the gene matches: 8. This CDR3 is 18 amino acids long. CDR1 and CDR2 (germline): LNHDA, SQIVND (reference sequence). The CDR3 nucleotides read TGTGCCAGTAGTCTGACTAGCGGGGGGTCGGCTAGCACAGATACGCAGTATTTT. Translation: CASSLTSGGSASTDTQYF.

The J gene is TRBJ2-7, the V gene TRBV30, with 8 bases aligning to TRBD1. CDR1 is GTSNPN, CDR2 SVGIG, per germline (reference sequence). This CDR3 comprises 14 residues. V lost 3 bases to trimming and J lost 5 bases; unmatched junction nucleotides: 9. The chain's CDR3 is CAWSRDRRRDEQYF. CDR3 in DNA: TGTGCCTGGAGCCGGGACAGGAGACGGGACGAGCAGTACTTC.